This T cell receptor beta chain appears in the sequencing data of a study of CD8 T cells in ankylosing spondylitis. Study results and limitations: Disease-associated clones were CD8+ and fairly uncommon in peripheral blood. In ankylosing spondylitis blood, a motif of eight highly homologous TCR beta variants appeared characteristic. Clones linked to disease were reported to show significant enrichment in matched ankylosing spondylitis synovial fluid.

Quantitative 5'-RACE with molecular barcodes was used to make the TCR beta libraries. TCRdb re-called the 5' RACE reads through MiXCR, storing one row per CDR3 protein. The sample lists some 150,000 distinct CDR3 sequences, 10% to 12% seen once, with roughly 4.5% in the top ten. This clonotype occurred many times. Its antigen is as yet unknown. CDR3 size: 14 residues. The ends lost 3 bases at V and 7 bases at J; junction bases unmatched: 4. Looked up from germline, CDR1 is MGHDK and CDR2 is SYGVNS. The TCR was taken from a female donor with ankylosing spondylitis or in good health (not recorded which). The source material was blood, either unsorted or a sorted T cell fraction (not recorded which). The V and J genes are TRBV25-1 and TRBJ2-1; 9 bases fit TRBD1. The chain's CDR3 is CASSDPGTGNEQFF. CDR3 coding DNA: TGTGCCAGCAGTGACCCCGGGACAGGGAATGAGCAGTTCTTC.